Listed below are T cell receptor beta chains from one sample, sequenced in a study of pediatric ulcerative colitis. Measured with immunoSEQ multiplex PCR; TCRdb has only the in-frame clones, and not every one. In the table there are under 45,000 clones, around four fifths of which are singletons. The sample taken for sequencing was blood. The receptors derive from a girl aged 5-17 years with moderate ulcerative colitis. The CDR3 runs from the conserved cysteine through the conserved F or W. D genes are given only for firm matches. Expanded clones are given a class, and other clones once, few, many or no size at all.

CDR3aa,CDR3nt,d_gene,j_gene,abundance,len,v_gene
CASSLATGGGLPQHF,TGTGCCAGCAGCTTGGCCACGGGGGGAGGTCTGCCCCAGCATTTT,.,TRBJ1-5,.,15,TRBV5-5
CASSPGTGTLSGYGYTF,TGTGCCAGCTCACCTGGGACAGGTACTTTAAGTGGATATGGCTACACCTTC,TRBD1,TRBJ1-2,.,17,TRBV18
CASSVGDEPTDTQYF,TGTGCCAGCAGCGTAGGTGACGAGCCCACAGATACGCAGTATTTT,.,TRBJ2-3,.,15,TRBV9
CASSRQGNLEQYF,TGTGCCAGCAGCCGACAGGGGAATCTCGAGCAGTACTTC,TRBD1,TRBJ2-7,medium-sized,13,TRBV7-9
CASSFGQVVPYEQYF,TGTGCCAGCAGCTTTGGACAGGTCGTCCCCTACGAGCAGTACTTC,TRBD1,TRBJ2-7,.,15,TRBV11-2
CASSTRRGGTEAFF,TGTGCCAGCAGCACCCGGCGGGGCGGGACTGAAGCTTTCTTT,.,TRBJ1-1,.,14,TRBV7-8
CASSLGQLNTEAFF,TGCGCCAGCAGCCTAGGACAGTTGAACACTGAAGCTTTCTTT,.,TRBJ1-1,.,14,TRBV4-1
CASLQGARETQYF,TGCGCCAGCCTCCAGGGGGCTAGGGAGACCCAGTACTTC,TRBD1,TRBJ2-5,.,13,TRBV10-2
CASSPPAKNIQYF,TGTGCCAGCAGCCCCCCCGCCAAAAACATTCAGTACTTC,.,TRBJ2-4,.,13,TRBV28
CASISTGDTTDTQYF,TGTGCCAGCATTTCGACAGGGGATACTACAGATACGCAGTATTTT,TRBD1,TRBJ2-3,.,15,TRBV6-6
CASSPNWFVTGQNEQYF,TGTGCCAGCAGCCCAAATTGGTTTGTGACAGGTCAAAACGAGCAGTACTTC,.,TRBJ2-7,.,17,TRBV11-1